Each of the 29 T cell receptor beta chains below was sequenced from the same sample in a study of cytomegalovirus exposure and HLA in healthy donors. Assay used: immunoSEQ multiplex PCR; TCRdb lists only in-frame clones, some missing. The data contain hundreds of thousands of clones, over 75% of them seen just once; the ten biggest clones take up approximately 12%. Sequenced material: PBMCs. The receptor set was obtained from a man aged 18 to 30 in good health and CMV-seropositive.

This clone has only one observation. The chain uses TRBV28 and TRBJ1-5; TRBD1 matches 8 bases. Per germline, CDR1 MDHEN and CDR2 SYDVKM. Trimming removed 3 bases from V and 6 bases from J; junction bases left unmatched: 7. The CDR3 is made up of 15 amino acids. CDR3 DNA: TGTGCCAGCAGTTTGAGCAGGGGGCGCGGTCAGCCCCAGCATTTT. It encodes CASSLSRGRGQPQHF.

The chain combines TRBV7-9 with TRBJ2-7; 10 positions match TRBD2. Germline-derived CDR1 and CDR2 are SEHNR and FQNEAQ (reference sequence). The junction had 6 bases not matched to a gene; V was cut back by 4 bases and J by 3 bases. This CDR3 has 15 amino acids. CDR3 DNA: TGTGCCAGCAGCTCTAGGACTAGCGGAGTCTACGAGCAGTACTTC. As protein: CASSSRTSGVYEQYF.

The chain's CDR3 is CASSLKGGYTF. The CDR3 DNA sequence: TGCGCCAGCAGCTTGAAGGGTGGCTACACCTTC. The chain has TRBV5-1 and TRBJ1-2; no reliable D call. Trimming took off 1 base at V and 7 bases at J, with 5 bases between the two ends. The CDR3 is 11 amino acids. CDR1 is SGHRS and CDR2 is YFSETQ in the germline V gene.

The chain is built from TRBV5-1 and TRBJ2-5; no clear D. The CDR3 length is 11 residues. Germline V gives CDR1 SGHRS, CDR2 YFSETQ. V lost 4 bases and J 5 bases, leaving 6 bases between the germline ends. CDR3 sequence reads: CASSTDETQYF. CDR3 coding DNA: TGCGCCAGCAGCACGGACGAGACCCAGTACTTC.

The CDR3 reads CASSFDGGPQAFF. The CDR3 DNA follows: TGCGCCAGCAGCTTCGACGGGGGTCCTCAAGCTTTCTTT. V gene TRBV5-1 combines with J gene TRBJ1-1, with TRBD1 as a possible D gene (5 bases). In germline, CDR1 is SGHRS, CDR2 YFSETQ. The CDR3 is made up of 13 amino acids. The ends were cut back, 2 bases at V and 9 bases at J, with 14 bases in the middle.

The chain couples TRBV29-1 to TRBJ1-4; D perhaps matches TRBD1 (5 bases). CDR1 is SQVTM and CDR2 is ANQGSEA in the germline V gene. The CDR3 spans 12 residues. V lost 7 bases to trimming and J lost 4 bases, with 10 bases between them. The CDR3 coding sequence is TGCAGCGCGGGACGGGGTAATGAAAAACTGTTTTTT. Its translation is CSAGRGNEKLFF. Complete variable domain (other parts from reference TRBV29-1 and TRBJ1-4): SAVISQKPSRDICQRGTSLTIQCQVDSQVTMMFWYRQQPGQSLTLIATANQGSEATYESGFVIDKFPISRPNLTFSTLTVSNMSPEDSSIYLCSAGRGNEKLFFGSGTQLSVL.

The CDR3 DNA reads TGTGCCAGCAGCCCGCGGACGGGCTCAGGGGCCCAGTACTTC. The encoded protein is CASSPRTGSGAQYF. This chain connects TRBV7-9 to TRBJ2-5, with D maybe TRBD1 (6 bases). Germline V gene lookup returns CDR1 SEHNR and CDR2 FQNEAQ (reference sequence). The CDR3 totals 14 residues. V was pared by 5 bases and J by 9 bases, with 19 bases between.

The table lists this clone with a few counts. The chain is built from TRBV27 and TRBJ1-2, with D perhaps matching TRBD1 (5 bases). The CDR3 is 14 amino acids. The germline gives CDR1 MNHEY, CDR2 SMNVEV (reference sequence). Trimming left V 6 bases short and J 8 bases short, with 19 bases between. The DNA of the CDR3 is TGTGCCAGCAGGCGGGACTCCAGCCGTAGAGGCTACACCTTC. Its protein product is CASRRDSSRRGYTF.

The V call is TRBV9, the J call TRBJ2-1, with no clear D. The V end was cut by 3 bases, the J end by 7 bases, with 5 bases between. Germline assignment: CDR1 SGDLS and CDR2 YYNGEE. The CDR3 is 11 amino acids. CDR3 nucleotide sequence: TGTGCCAGCAGCGCGATGAATGAGCAGTTCTTC. Residues: CASSAMNEQFF.

The rearrangement joins TRBV5-6 to TRBJ1-1; a weak D match, TRBD1 (6 bases). V was pared by 5 bases and J by 5 bases, with 13 bases between. Germline values: CDR1 SGHDT, CDR2 YYEEEE. This CDR3 region has 13 residues. CDR3 region: CASRNRVWTEAFF. The DNA for the CDR3 is TGTGCCAGCAGGAACAGGGTATGGACTGAAGCTTTCTTT. Looking up the rest from reference TRBV5-6 and TRBJ1-1 gives the full variable domain: DAGVTQSPTHLIKTRGQQVTLRCSPKSGHDTVSWYQQALGQGPQFIFQYYEEEERQRGNFPDRFSGHQFPNYSSELNVNALLLGDSALYLCASRNRVWTEAFFGQGTRLTVV.

The chain employs TRBV27 and TRBJ2-1; no definite D call. Germline loops: CDR1 MNHEY, CDR2 SMNVEV (reference sequence). V dropped 8 bases and J dropped 2 bases, with 16 bases sitting between them. This CDR3 contains 15 residues. Here the CDR3 DNA reads TGTGCCAGCGGGGTCCTCCCTGGGGCCTACAATGAGCAGTTCTTC. Residues: CASGVLPGAYNEQFF.

This clone has only one observation. The chain recombines TRBV11-2 with TRBJ2-3; 10 positions match TRBD2. The J segment lost 0 bases and the V segment lost 5 bases, leaving 8 bases of the junction unmatched. The germline CDR1 and CDR2 sequences are SGHAT and FQNNGV. This CDR3 region has 17 residues. CDR3 region: CASSQGLAVTSTDTQYF. The CDR3 DNA is TGTGCCAGCAGCCAAGGACTAGCGGTAACTAGCACAGATACGCAGTATTTT. Full variable domain (rest looked up from reference TRBV11-2 and TRBJ2-3): EAGVAQSPRYKIIEKRQSVAFWCNPISGHATLYWYQQILGQGPKLLIQFQNNGVVDDSQLPKDRFSAERLKGVDSTLKIQPAKLEDSAVYLCASSQGLAVTSTDTQYFGPGTRLTVL.

This clone has a single count. The genes are TRBV15 and TRBJ1-5, with D unclear. The V gene lost 4 bases and the J gene lost 0 bases, with 10 bases spanning the gap. The CDR3 loop spans 15 amino acids. Germline CDR1 is LNHNV and CDR2 is YYDKDF (reference sequence). The CDR3 region is CATSKSTYSNQPQHF. The CDR3 bases are TGTGCCACCAGCAAGTCAACTTATAGCAATCAGCCCCAGCATTTT.

The chain is built from TRBV2 and TRBJ2-2; no definite D call. The CDR3 runs 15 residues. From germline, CDR1 is SNHLY and CDR2 FYNNEI. V lost 2 bases and J 0 bases, leaving 7 bases between the germline ends. The CDR3 region is CASSELEPNTGELFF. Here the CDR3 DNA reads TGTGCCAGCAGTGAACTGGAGCCGAACACCGGGGAGCTGTTTTTT.

This chain connects TRBV7-9 to TRBJ2-1; 8 bases fit TRBD2. J was trimmed by 9 bases and V by 3 bases; bases with no gene match: 4. The V gene's germline CDR1 is SEHNR and CDR2 FQNEAQ (reference sequence). The CDR3 extends over 13 amino acids. This CDR3 is CASSLGREAEQFF. Written as DNA, the CDR3 is TGTGCCAGCAGCTTGGGGCGGGAGGCTGAGCAGTTCTTC.

The chain recombines TRBV5-1 with TRBJ2-7, with TRBD2 as a possible D gene (6 bases). Per the germline V gene, CDR1 is SGHRS and CDR2 is YFSETQ. CDR3 length equals 13 residues. Trimming left V 0 bases short and J 5 bases short, with 9 bases between. DNA for the CDR3: TGCGCCAGCAGCTTGGATCGACTAGACGAGCAGTACTTC. Translating it yields CASSLDRLDEQYF.

This chain connects TRBV5-6 to TRBJ2-1; 12 bases are shared with TRBD2. Germline V gene data show CDR1 as SGHDT and CDR2 as YYEEEE. The CDR3 totals 18 residues. Trimming removed 4 bases from V and 7 bases from J; junction bases left unmatched: 15. The CDR3 spells CASSTVNPGLAGPNEQFF. The CDR3 bases are TGTGCCAGCAGCACGGTAAATCCGGGACTAGCGGGCCCAAATGAGCAGTTCTTC.

This chain joins TRBV18 and TRBJ1-5; D call uncertain. The CDR3 runs to 15 residues. The V end lost 5 bases, the J end lost 0 bases, and 11 bases lay between the germline ends. Germline V CDR1 and CDR2: KGHSH, LQKENI. CDR3 sequence reads: CASSLQADSNQPQHF. CDR3 nucleotides: TGTGCCAGCTCATTGCAGGCCGATAGCAATCAGCCCCAGCATTTT.

This rearrangement joins TRBV6-5 to TRBJ1-1; D may be TRBD1 (5 bases). The germline CDR1 and CDR2 sequences are MNHEY and SVGAGI. With 7 bases removed from V and 4 bases from J, the gap between germline ends came to 13 bases. CDR3 length equals 13 residues. The CDR3, as DNA: TGTGCCAGCATGGCAGGGTTGGTCACTGAAGCTTTCTTT. Its translation: CASMAGLVTEAFF.

V usage is TRBV27 and J usage is TRBJ1-5; a possible D gene is TRBD1 (5 bases). Germline values: CDR1 MNHEY, CDR2 SMNVEV (reference sequence). V gave up 6 bases and J gave up 7 bases, with 16 bases separating them. The length of the CDR3 is 14 residues. In DNA form, the CDR3 reads TGTGCCAGCAGCGGATTGCAGGGTGGACAGCCCCAGCATTTT. Translation gives CASSGLQGGQPQHF.

The chain carries TRBV4-1 and TRBJ2-1, with D possibly called TRBD1 or TRBD2 (5 bases each). This CDR3 spans 13 amino acids. V was cut by 0 bases and J by 6 bases, with 6 bases left in between. The V gene's germline CDR1 is MGHRA and CDR2 YSYEKL. The CDR3 nucleotides read TGCGCCAGCAGCCAAGAGGGGGTCAATGAGCAGTTCTTC. It yields the protein CASSQEGVNEQFF.

The chain links TRBV29-1 to TRBJ2-2; D remains ambiguous. Trimming removed 3 bases at V and 5 bases at J, with 13 bases between. CDR3 length: 14 residues. Germline loops: CDR1 SQVTM, CDR2 ANQGSEA. The CDR3 sequence is CSVEKNTGTGELFF. Here the CDR3 DNA reads TGCAGCGTTGAGAAGAATACCGGGACCGGGGAGCTGTTTTTT.

This clone was detected only once. The rearrangement uses TRBV5-1 and TRBJ2-7; 7 bases map to TRBD1. Germline V gene data show CDR1 as SGHRS and CDR2 as YFSETQ. The CDR3 loop spans 14 amino acids. J was trimmed by 5 bases and V by 3 bases; bases with no gene match: 8. CDR3 in amino acids: CASSSPKTGNEQYF. The CDR3 nucleotides read TGCGCCAGCAGCTCACCTAAGACAGGGAACGAGCAGTACTTC.

The V call is TRBV6-5, the J call TRBJ2-2; the D gene is possibly TRBD2 (5 bases). This CDR3 has 15 residues. V lost 8 bases, J lost 0 bases, and 13 bases lay in between. Per germline, CDR1 MNHEY and CDR2 SVGAGI. The CDR3 coding sequence is TGTGCCAGCCACCGGACTGCCGCGAACACCGGGGAGCTGTTTTTT. Translated, it gives CASHRTAANTGELFF.

This clone has a single count. This chain connects TRBV19 to TRBJ2-3, with a tentative D call TRBD2 (5 bases). CDR3 length: 13 amino acids. Trimming took 6 bases from V and 11 from J, leaving 18 bases between them. CDR1 and CDR2 from the germline V gene are LNHDA and SQIVND (reference sequence). The CDR3 here is CASSDRDFPMQYF. The CDR3, as DNA: TGTGCCAGTAGCGATCGGGATTTCCCGATGCAGTATTTT.

This sequence joins TRBV5-5 and TRBJ2-7; the match to TRBD1 covers 7 bases. Trimming removed 0 bases from V and 5 bases from J; junction bases left unmatched: 8. Germline CDR1 SGHKS, CDR2 YYEKEE (reference sequence). CDR3 size: 15 residues. The CDR3 bases are TGTGCCAGCAGCTTGGAAGTGACAGGGACCCACGAGCAGTACTTC. This gives the protein CASSLEVTGTHEQYF.

This chain uses TRBV7-9 with TRBJ2-7; no clear D gene. The CDR3 has 12 residues. V lost 0 bases, J lost 2 bases, and 2 bases lay in between. Germline loops: CDR1 SEHNR, CDR2 FQNEAQ (reference sequence). The CDR3 sequence is CASSLATYEQYF. CDR3 nucleotides: TGTGCCAGCAGCTTAGCGACCTACGAGCAGTACTTC.

V is TRBV9 and J is TRBJ2-7; D is perhaps TRBD2 (6 bases). The CDR3 spans 14 residues. V was clipped by 0 bases and J by 0 bases, with 7 bases between them. Germline V gene sequence: CDR1 SGDLS, CDR2 YYNGEE. CDR3 nucleotides: TGTGCCAGCAGCGTAGAGACTAGCTCCTACGAGCAGTACTTC. It yields the protein CASSVETSSYEQYF.

The chain employs TRBV7-9 and TRBJ1-2; maybe TRBD1 (6 bases). V lost 2 bases, J lost 8 bases, and 15 bases lay in between. This CDR3 contains 14 residues. Germline lookup yields CDR1 SEHNR and CDR2 FQNEAQ (reference sequence). CDR3 amino acids: CASSLPTGYVGYTF. The CDR3 coding sequence is TGTGCCAGCAGCTTACCGACAGGATACGTCGGCTACACCTTC. The full variable domain, its missing parts supplied by reference TRBV7-9 and TRBJ1-2, is DTGVSQNPRHKITKRGQNVTFRCDPISEHNRLYWYRQTLGQGPEFLTYFQNEAQLEKSRLLSDRFSAERPKGSFSTLEIQRTEQGDSAMYLCASSLPTGYVGYTFGSGTRLTVV.